These 5 T cell receptor beta chains were all obtained from the same sample, sequenced in a study of blood T cells in healthy people across ages. A sample-barcoded 5' primer and a J-beta primer mix were used in a second PCR of about 6 to 12 cycles. From the 5' RACE reads, TCRdb called clonotypes with MiXCR, one entry per CDR3 protein. Of around 620,000 distinct CDR3 sequences in the sample, 27% were seen once. Source material: blood. These receptors were taken from a woman in her 70s in good health.

The chain couples TRBV12-3 or TRBV12-4 to TRBJ1-4, with 8 bases that match TRBD1. Trimming at V came to 8 bases and at J to 7 bases, leaving 6 bases not matched to a gene. This CDR3 region has 13 residues. The CDR3 here is CASVQGASEKLFF. The CDR3 DNA is TGTGCCAGCGTTCAGGGGGCAAGTGAAAAACTGTTTTTT.

This clonotype has only a few counts. The V gene is TRBV15, the J gene TRBJ2-5; D gene uncertain. Trimming took off 1 base at V and 7 bases at J, with 13 bases between the two ends. CDR3 length: 14 amino acids. Germline values: CDR1 LNHNV, CDR2 YYDKDF (reference sequence). CDR3 residues: CATSRGGSRGTQYF. As DNA, the CDR3 is TGTGCCACCAGCAGAGGTGGCAGTCGCGGGACCCAGTACTTC.

This clonotype was counted a few times. J is TRBJ2-1 and V is TRBV7-2; the D gene is possibly TRBD1 (6 bases). Germline CDR1 is SGHTA and CDR2 is FQGNSA. The V end was cut by 1 base, the J end by 5 bases, with 9 bases between. The CDR3 length is 14 residues. The CDR3 DNA follows: TGTGCCAGCAGCTTAGTTGCAGGGGACAATGAGCAGTTCTTC. It is translated as CASSLVAGDNEQFF.

The chain couples TRBV12-3 or TRBV12-4 to TRBJ1-2; TRBD1 is a possible D gene (5 bases). The CDR3 is 14 residues long. V dropped 7 bases and J dropped 8 bases, with 20 bases sitting between them. The chain's CDR3 is CASTLQRGEEGYTF. CDR3 DNA: TGTGCCAGCACTCTTCAGAGAGGGGAGGAAGGCTACACCTTC.

The chain couples TRBV5-1 to TRBJ1-2; a possible D gene is TRBD1 (6 bases). The CDR3 sequence is 13 residues long. V lost 0 bases and J lost 8, with 11 bases in between. The V gene's germline CDR1 is SGHRS and CDR2 YFSETQ. The CDR3 loop is CASSLAWDTGYTF. As DNA, the CDR3 is TGCGCCAGCAGCTTGGCCTGGGACACCGGCTACACCTTC.